Listed below are T cell receptor beta chains from one sample, sequenced in a study of Graves' ophthalmopathy and Graves' hyperthyroidism. TCRdb itself ran the multiplex PCR reads through MiXCR, one entry per CDR3 protein. The table records about 740,000 distinct CDR3 sequences, approximately 40% of them present only once. Sequencing was performed on peripheral blood. The receptors stem from an adult man with Graves' ophthalmopathy. The CDR3 runs from the conserved cysteine through the conserved F or W. The order of the fields is J gene, CDR3 length, V gene, CDR3 protein.

J: TRBJ1-2; length: 14; V: TRBV28; CDR3: CASGSGTRRYGYTF
J: TRBJ2-3; length: 15; V: TRBV14; CDR3: CASSQETSLYDTQYF
J: TRBJ2-7; length: 15; V: TRBV7-2; CDR3: CASSFVGAGGYEQYF
J: TRBJ2-6; length: 15; V: TRBV2; CDR3: CASSDSGAGANVLTF
J: TRBJ1-4; length: 15; V: TRBV4-3; CDR3: CASQKVGGMGEKLFF
J: TRBJ2-5; length: 16; V: TRBV7-9; CDR3: CASSLAVGGIGETQYF
J: TRBJ1-3; length: 12; V: TRBV29-1; CDR3: CSAKGVGNTIYF
J: TRBJ1-4; length: 17; V: TRBV7-9; CDR3: CASSQVPLGDRNEKLFF
J: TRBJ1-2; length: 15; V: TRBV7-6; CDR3: CASSQDPNRGYGYTF
J: TRBJ2-7; length: 15; V: TRBV2; CDR3: CASTGTRGTNNEQYF
J: TRBJ2-6; length: 15; V: TRBV29-1; CDR3: CSVDGENTGANVLTF
J: TRBJ1-2; length: 14; V: TRBV2; CDR3: CARVNRGRVYGYTF
J: TRBJ1-2; length: 15; V: TRBV10-3; CDR3: CASSRPGRINYGYTF
J: TRBJ2-7; length: 13; V: TRBV6-6; CDR3: CASSDQLHGEQYF
J: TRBJ1-6; length: 13; V: TRBV10-1; CDR3: CASRQGHNSPLHF
J: TRBJ1-5; length: 14; V: TRBV24-1; CDR3: CATSDPGTGVPQHF
J: TRBJ2-7; length: 13; V: TRBV12-3/TRBV12-4; CDR3: CASRDAHAYEQYF
J: TRBJ1-2; length: 14; V: TRBV7-8; CDR3: CASSFGDRVYGYTF
J: TRBJ1-2; length: 15; V: TRBV7-9; CDR3: CASSLDQGPWRGYTF
J: TRBJ2-7; length: 14; V: TRBV19; CDR3: CATTPRRNSHEQYF
J: TRBJ2-5; length: 15; V: TRBV7-9; CDR3: CASSQDFAGVETQYF
J: TRBJ1-4; length: 8; V: TRBV25-1; CDR3: CASSDSFF
J: TRBJ2-5; length: 13; V: TRBV20-1; CDR3: CSAGSETQETQYF
J: TRBJ1-1; length: 15; V: TRBV25-1; CDR3: CASSDSADGNTEAFF
J: TRBJ1-1; length: 15; V: TRBV2; CDR3: CASSLFGRGLAEAFF
J: TRBJ1-2; length: 14; V: TRBV20-1; CDR3: CSARAVDGNYGYTF
J: TRBJ2-7; length: 14; V: TRBV5-1; CDR3: CASATVHGEYEQYF
J: TRBJ2-2; length: 14; V: TRBV7-3; CDR3: CASSLEAGRGELFF
J: TRBJ1-1; length: 14; V: TRBV5-1; CDR3: CASSPGLMNTEAFF
J: TRBJ1-4; length: 16; V: TRBV5-5; CDR3: CASSLIRGRGDEKLFF
J: TRBJ2-2; length: 17; V: TRBV24-1; CDR3: CATSDYKGRANTGELFF
J: TRBJ2-5; length: 15; V: TRBV20-1; CDR3: CSARVPGQFQETQYF
J: TRBJ2-7; length: 14; V: TRBV6-5; CDR3: CASIDESLRYEQYF
J: TRBJ1-6; length: 17; V: TRBV10-2; CDR3: CASSESTGSSYNSPLHF
J: TRBJ2-2; length: 14; V: TRBV10-3; CDR3: CAISPTTSTGELFF
J: TRBJ1-2; length: 14; V: TRBV7-3; CDR3: CASRRATDYYGYTF
J: TRBJ1-1; length: 13; V: TRBV29-1; CDR3: CSVEQGRFTEAFF
J: TRBJ1-1; length: 15; V: TRBV19; CDR3: CASSIRQGGPTEAFF
J: TRBJ2-7; length: 16; V: TRBV2; CDR3: CASSPRGREGRNEQYF
J: TRBJ1-4; length: 15; V: TRBV7-9; CDR3: CASSLPGRINEKLFF
J: TRBJ2-7; length: 14; V: TRBV7-9; CDR3: CASSYRDGLYERYF
J: TRBJ1-5; length: 16; V: TRBV24-1; CDR3: CATSDPGTGGVKPQHF
J: TRBJ2-7; length: 13; V: TRBV20-1; CDR3: CSASALAGGEQYF
J: TRBJ2-5; length: 15; V: TRBV20-1; CDR3: CSARGGLASVGTQYF
J: TRBJ2-3; length: 14; V: TRBV7-9; CDR3: CASSLATGSDTQYF
J: TRBJ2-7; length: 15; V: TRBV25-1; CDR3: CASTASGRPPYEQYF
J: TRBJ1-1; length: 14; V: TRBV29-1; CDR3: CSVEVGREGTEAFF
J: TRBJ2-5; length: 16; V: TRBV29-1; CDR3: CGVETTSGRIQETQYF
J: TRBJ2-5; length: 13; V: TRBV12-3/TRBV12-4; CDR3: CASSFSSSETQYF
J: TRBJ2-7; length: 13; V: TRBV6-5; CDR3: CASRSRGTYEQYF
J: TRBJ1-3; length: 15; V: TRBV25-1; CDR3: CASSPGQTGGNTIYF